These 32 T cell receptor beta chains came from one sample sequenced in a study of identifying expanded T cells in peripheral blood. Only in-frame clones appear in the TCRdb table, and some are missing; sequencing was by immunoSEQ multiplex PCR. The sample holds tens of thousands of clones, over 75% seen once. Sequenced sample: blood. The receptors were gathered from a person between 18 and 75 years old in good health.

V usage is TRBV10-3 and J usage is TRBJ2-7; TRBD1 aligns across 7 bases. Trimming took 4 bases from V and 1 from J; bases not matched to a gene: 7. The CDR3 spans 15 residues. Germline assignment: CDR1 ENHRY and CDR2 SYGVKD. CDR3 DNA: TGTGCCATCAGTGGGGGACAGATAAAATCCTACGAGCAGTACTTC. It codes for CAISGGQIKSYEQYF.

The genes are TRBV6-1 and TRBJ1-6; no firm D call. Trimming removed 3 bases at V and 0 bases at J, with 3 bases between. Per germline, CDR1 MNHNS and CDR2 SASEGT. The CDR3 covers 14 residues. In DNA form, the CDR3 reads TGTGCCAGCAGTGACAGCTCCTATAATTCACCCCTCCACTTT. Protein sequence: CASSDSSYNSPLHF.

This clone was counted once. The J gene is TRBJ2-1, the V gene TRBV2; 10 bases fit TRBD2. Germline V CDR1 and CDR2: SNHLY, FYNNEI. V was pared by 6 bases and J by 9 bases, with 5 bases of the junction left unmatched. The CDR3 runs to 13 residues. The DNA for the CDR3 is TGTGCCAGCAGCAGCGGGAGGGTCACTGAGCAGTTCTTC. It translates to CASSSGRVTEQFF.

This rearrangement joins TRBV6-5 to TRBJ2-7; 8 nucleotides line up with TRBD2. There are 15 residues in the CDR3. CDR1 is MNHEY and CDR2 is SVGAGI in the germline V gene. J gave up 0 bases and V 8 bases, and 9 bases lay outside the gene matches. The CDR3 nucleotides are TGTGCCAGCCAGACCCGGGGGGGGGCCTCCTACGAGCAGTACTTC. It translates to CASQTRGGASYEQYF.

This clone came up once. The chain recombines TRBV6-5 with TRBJ2-3, with TRBD2 as a possible D gene (5 bases). The CDR3 totals 14 residues. V was cut by 6 bases and J by 1 base, with 11 bases left in between. CDR1 and CDR2 (germline): MNHEY, SVGAGI. Here the CDR3 DNA reads TGTGCCAGCAGGGTCGGGGTGGGCACAGATACGCAGTATTTT. Protein product: CASRVGVGTDTQYF.

The rearrangement uses TRBV27 and TRBJ1-2, with D unclear. The CDR3 contains 13 residues. Trimming left V 3 bases short and J 0 bases short, with 5 bases between. CDR1 and CDR2 (germline): MNHEY, SMNVEV (reference sequence). CDR3 protein: CASSFRPNYGYTF. CDR3 DNA: TGTGCCAGCAGTTTCCGGCCTAACTATGGCTACACCTTC.

J is TRBJ2-2 and V is TRBV7-2; either TRBD1 or TRBD2 may supply D (5 bases each). Trimming took off 5 bases at V and 7 bases at J, with 14 bases between the two ends. Germline CDR1 and CDR2: SGHTA and FQGNSA. The CDR3 covers 14 residues. The CDR3 here is CASSIGTLGGELFF. CDR3 nucleotides: TGTGCCAGCAGCATCGGGACCCTTGGCGGGGAGCTGTTTTTT.

This chain's CDR3 is CASSLRSRVLETQYF. The CDR3 DNA reads as TGTGCCAGCAGCTTAAGAAGCCGGGTCTTGGAGACCCAGTACTTC. The rearrangement joins TRBV13 to TRBJ2-5; D is ambiguous. V was pared by 2 bases and J by 5 bases, with 15 bases between. This CDR3 region has 15 residues. Germline V gives CDR1 PRHDT, CDR2 FYEKMQ (reference sequence). Complete variable domain (other parts from reference TRBV13 and TRBJ2-5): AAGVIQSPRHLIKEKRETATLKCYPIPRHDTVYWYQQGPGQDPQFLISFYEKMQSDKGSIPDRFSAQQFSDYHSELNMSSLELGDSALYFCASSLRSRVLETQYFGPGTRLLVL.

For the CDR3, the DNA is TGTGCCAGCAGTACCATGGGTAGCGGGAGCTACGAGCAGTACTTC. Translated, it gives CASSTMGSGSYEQYF. V and J are TRBV6-6 and TRBJ2-7, with TRBD2 identical over 9 bases. The germline gives CDR1 MNHNY, CDR2 SVGAGI (reference sequence). Trimming took 5 bases from V and 3 from J; bases not matched to a gene: 8. This CDR3 is 15 amino acids long.

The V gene is TRBV14, the J gene TRBJ1-4; D possibly corresponds to TRBD1 (5 bases). Trimming cost V 4 bases and J 7 bases, with 13 bases left between them. Germline CDR1 and CDR2: SGHDN and FVKESK. CDR3 length: 14 amino acids. The CDR3 DNA sequence: TGTGCCAGCAGCCCCCCTGGGGGAGGTGAAAAACTGTTTTTT. Its translation: CASSPPGGGEKLFF.

V gene TRBV9 combines with J gene TRBJ2-3; 10 bases agree with TRBD1. The V and J ends lost 0 bases and 2 bases, in that order; junction bases with no gene match: 3. The CDR3 has 16 amino acids. Germline CDR1 is SGDLS and CDR2 is YYNGEE. In nucleotides, the CDR3 is TGTGCCAGCAGCGTAGCCGGGACAGGGGTCACAGATACGCAGTATTTT. Its translation: CASSVAGTGVTDTQYF.

J is TRBJ2-7 and V is TRBV5-6; D gene ambiguous. Germline CDR1 reads SGHDT; CDR2 reads YYEEEE. V was pared by 2 bases and J by 7 bases, with 4 bases between. The CDR3 is 10 residues long. The CDR3 reads CASSFGEQYF. The CDR3 DNA is TGTGCCAGCAGCTTTGGGGAGCAGTACTTC.

V gene TRBV9 combines with J gene TRBJ2-7; 7 nucleotides line up with TRBD2. The germline gives CDR1 SGDLS, CDR2 YYNGEE. The CDR3 covers 13 residues. V dropped 7 bases and J dropped 4; count of bases not matched to a gene: 8. The CDR3 loop reads CASGREHSYEQYF. In nucleotides, the CDR3 is TGTGCCAGCGGGAGGGAACATTCATACGAGCAGTACTTC.

The genes are TRBV9 and TRBJ2-7, with 8 bases lining up with TRBD1. There are 14 residues in the CDR3. CDR1 is SGDLS, CDR2 YYNGEE, per germline. The ends lost 0 bases at V and 3 bases at J; junction bases unmatched: 2. In DNA form, the CDR3 reads TGTGCCAGCAGCGTAGGGGACAGGAGCTACGAGCAGTACTTC. It specifies CASSVGDRSYEQYF. The complete variable domain, with remaining parts taken from reference TRBV9 and TRBJ2-7, reads DSGVTQTPKHLITATGQRVTLRCSPRSGDLSVYWYQQSLDQGLQFLIQYYNGEERAKGNILERFSAQQFPDLHSELNLSSLELGDSALYFCASSVGDRSYEQYFGPGTRLTVT.

This CDR3 is CASMVSPNEQFF. The CDR3 region has the DNA TGCGCCAGCATGGTCAGCCCCAATGAGCAGTTCTTC. J is TRBJ2-1 and V is TRBV5-1; no clear D gene. V dropped 6 bases and J dropped 6 bases, with 10 bases sitting between them. Germline loops: CDR1 SGHRS, CDR2 YFSETQ. The CDR3 contains 12 residues.

The gene calls are TRBV19 and TRBJ1-1; maybe TRBD1 (5 bases). Per the germline V gene, CDR1 is LNHDA and CDR2 is SQIVND (reference sequence). The V and J ends lost 3 bases and 2 bases respectively, with 7 bases between them. The CDR3 is made up of 13 amino acids. The CDR3 loop is CASSIGGNTEAFF. The CDR3 region has the DNA TGTGCCAGTAGTATCGGGGGAAACACTGAAGCTTTCTTT.

CDR3 region: CASSLTGLAGVQYF. The CDR3 DNA sequence: TGTGCCAGCAGCTTAACGGGACTAGCGGGGGTGCAGTACTTC. The chain combines TRBV11-2 with TRBJ2-7; TRBD2 matches at 14 bases. This CDR3 comprises 14 residues. Germline-derived CDR1 and CDR2 are SGHAT and FQNNGV. The trim removed 2 bases at V and 9 bases at J, leaving 3 bases unmatched.

The chain combines TRBV4-3 with TRBJ2-3, with unresolved D. The germline V gene encodes CDR1 LGHNA and CDR2 YSLEER. With 0 bases removed from V and 0 bases from J, the gap between germline ends came to 10 bases. This CDR3 comprises 16 residues. CDR3: CASSQDFAASTDTQYF. In DNA, the CDR3 is TGCGCCAGCAGCCAAGATTTCGCGGCTAGCACAGATACGCAGTATTTT.

The chain carries TRBV4-3 and TRBJ2-7; 9 bases match TRBD1. The CDR3 runs to 15 residues. V lost 0 bases and J lost 1; bases outside the gene matches: 1. Looked up from germline, CDR1 is LGHNA and CDR2 is YSLEER. In DNA, the CDR3 is TGCGCCAGCAGCCAAGAGGGACAGGGTTCCTACGAGCAGTACTTC. The encoded protein is CASSQEGQGSYEQYF.

This clone was seen just once. This chain links TRBV7-8 with TRBJ2-2, with 10 bases identical to TRBD1. The CDR3 sequence is 15 residues long. Losses at the gene ends were 5 bases for V and 5 bases for J; bases not matched to a gene: 5. Germline-derived CDR1 and CDR2 are SGHVS and FQNEAQ. In DNA form, the CDR3 reads TGTGCCAGCAGCGAGGGACAGGGGAGGACCGGGGAGCTGTTTTTT. This sequence encodes CASSEGQGRTGELFF.

The genes are TRBV7-9 and TRBJ2-2; possible D gene TRBD1, 5 bases. There are 14 residues in the CDR3. CDR1 SEHNR and CDR2 FQNEAQ come from the germline V gene (reference sequence). Trimming left V 5 bases short and J 6 bases short, with 13 bases between. This CDR3 reads CASSRMTVPGELFF. DNA of the CDR3: TGTGCCAGCAGCCGGATGACAGTGCCCGGGGAGCTGTTTTTT.

The J gene is TRBJ1-1, the V gene TRBV6-5; D is unresolved. Trimming took 7 bases from V and 1 from J, leaving 4 bases between them. The CDR3 covers 11 residues. CDR1 is MNHEY and CDR2 is SVGAGI in the germline V gene. CDR3 sequence (DNA): TGTGCCAGCATTGGGAACACTGAAGCTTTCTTT. Protein product: CASIGNTEAFF.

The chain recombines TRBV5-6 with TRBJ2-3, with D possibly being TRBD2 (6 bases). Looked up from germline, CDR1 is SGHDT and CDR2 is YYEEEE. The CDR3 runs 15 residues. The germline V and J ends were trimmed by 1 base and 2 bases, with 11 bases remaining between them. The CDR3 is CASSLTQGLTDTQYF. The CDR3 nucleotides read TGTGCCAGCAGCTTGACCCAGGGACTCACAGATACGCAGTATTTT. Looking up the rest from reference TRBV5-6 and TRBJ2-3 gives the full variable domain: DAGVTQSPTHLIKTRGQQVTLRCSPKSGHDTVSWYQQALGQGPQFIFQYYEEEERQRGNFPDRFSGHQFPNYSSELNVNALLLGDSALYLCASSLTQGLTDTQYFGPGTRLTVL.

V gene TRBV5-1 combines with J gene TRBJ2-5; D could derive from TRBD1 or TRBD2 (5 bases each). Between the trimmed V and J ends, which lost 4 bases and 1 base, there was a span of 14 bases. From germline, CDR1 is SGHRS and CDR2 YFSETQ. There are 15 residues in the CDR3. CDR3 sequence (DNA): TGCGCCAGCAGCCCGACAGCCCTAGCCCAAGAGACCCAGTACTTC. As protein: CASSPTALAQETQYF.

The genes are TRBV5-4 and TRBJ2-7, with D possibly TRBD2 on 5 matching bases. Trimming pared 9 bases from V and 3 bases from J, leaving 19 bases between. Germline V gene data show CDR1 as SGHNT and CDR2 as YYREEE (reference sequence). CDR3 length equals 14 residues. The CDR3 reads CANTAPGLLYEQYF. In DNA, the CDR3 is TGTGCCAACACCGCTCCAGGACTTCTCTACGAGCAGTACTTC.

This clone was observed a handful of times. The rearrangement links TRBV4-1 to TRBJ1-2; D is unclear. The CDR3 sequence is 15 residues long. Germline CDR1 MGHRA, CDR2 YSYEKL. Trimming took 0 bases from V and 2 from J, leaving 10 bases between them. This CDR3 reads CASSQDRGVNYGYTF. In DNA form, the CDR3 reads TGCGCCAGCAGCCAAGATCGCGGGGTAAACTATGGCTACACCTTC.

This clone has more than one count but fewer than ten. The gene calls are TRBV2 and TRBJ1-5; D is possibly TRBD1 (5 bases). This CDR3 region has 13 residues. The germline V gene encodes CDR1 SNHLY and CDR2 FYNNEI. V shed 5 bases and J shed 8 bases, with 13 bases lying between them. The CDR3 sequence is CASSRQGDEPQHF. Here the CDR3 DNA reads TGTGCCAGCAGTCGGCAGGGTGATGAGCCCCAGCATTTT.

This clone was picked up one time. CDR3 DNA sequence: TGTGCCAGCAGCTTGACGACTAGAAGCGAGACCCAGTACTTC. Its protein product is CASSLTTRSETQYF. The chain is built from TRBV7-7 and TRBJ2-5; tentatively, D is TRBD2 (6 bases). CDR1 is SSHAT and CDR2 is FNYEAQ in the germline V gene (reference sequence). The CDR3 runs 14 residues. Trimming took off 3 bases at V and 5 bases at J, with 13 bases between the two ends.

This chain joins TRBV4-3 and TRBJ2-5; D remains ambiguous. The J call may be incorrect, as the DNA end agrees better with TRBJ2-7. Germline CDR1 LGHNA, CDR2 YSLEER. The CDR3 loop spans 14 amino acids. The CDR3 sequence: CASSQDRLSYEQYF. The CDR3, as DNA: TGCGCCAGCAGCCAAGATAGACTCTCCTACGAGCAGTACTTC.

The V gene is TRBV28, the J gene TRBJ2-7; D perhaps matches TRBD1 (6 bases). Germline CDR1 and CDR2: MDHEN and SYDVKM. Deletions cut 6 bases from V and 4 bases from J, with 16 bases between. The length of the CDR3 is 14 residues. The CDR3 coding sequence is TGTGCCAGCAGCTCTTTCGGACAGACTTACGAGCAGTACTTC. It codes for CASSSFGQTYEQYF.

J is TRBJ2-5 and V is TRBV19; D is perhaps TRBD2 (6 bases). The germline V gene has CDR1 LNHDA and CDR2 SQIVND (reference sequence). V gave up 5 bases and J gave up 5 bases, with 15 bases separating them. CDR3 length: 14 amino acids. Here the CDR3 reads CASSVRGGLETQYF. CDR3 DNA sequence: TGTGCCAGTAGTGTCCGGGGAGGTCTCGAGACCCAGTACTTC.

This clone was recorded only once. J is TRBJ1-2 and V is TRBV7-6; D is ambiguous. Trimming shortened V by 4 bases and J by 8 bases, and 11 bases separated the two germline ends. The CDR3 loop spans 12 amino acids. Germline-derived CDR1 and CDR2 are SGHVS and FNYEAQ. CDR3 in amino acids: CASSSPPGGYTF. CDR3 DNA: TGTGCCAGCAGCTCCCCCCCGGGAGGCTACACCTTC.